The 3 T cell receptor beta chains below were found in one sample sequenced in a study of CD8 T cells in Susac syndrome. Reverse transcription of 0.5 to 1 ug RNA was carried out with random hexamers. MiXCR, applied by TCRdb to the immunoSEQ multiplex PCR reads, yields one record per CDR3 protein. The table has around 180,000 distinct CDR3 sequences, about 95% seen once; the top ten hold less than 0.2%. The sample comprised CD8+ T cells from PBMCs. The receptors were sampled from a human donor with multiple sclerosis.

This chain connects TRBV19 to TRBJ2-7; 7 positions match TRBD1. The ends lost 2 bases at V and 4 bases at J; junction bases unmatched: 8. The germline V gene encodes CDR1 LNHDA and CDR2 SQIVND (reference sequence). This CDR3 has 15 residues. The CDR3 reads CASSIFRGQAYEQYF. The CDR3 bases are TGTGCCAGTAGTATATTCCGTGGACAGGCATACGAGCAGTACTTC.

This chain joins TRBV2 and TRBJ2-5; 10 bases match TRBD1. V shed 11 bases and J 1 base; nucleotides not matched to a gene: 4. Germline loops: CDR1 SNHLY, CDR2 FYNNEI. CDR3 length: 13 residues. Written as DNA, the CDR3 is TGTGCCGGCCGGGACAGGGGCCAAGAGACCCAGTACTTC. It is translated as CAGRDRGQETQYF.

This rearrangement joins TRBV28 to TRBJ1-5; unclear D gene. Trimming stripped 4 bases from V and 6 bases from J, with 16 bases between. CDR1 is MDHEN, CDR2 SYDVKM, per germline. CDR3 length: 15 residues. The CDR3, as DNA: TGTGCCAGCAGTTGGTTAGAGGGAGGACGTCAGCCCCAGCATTTT. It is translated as CASSWLEGGRQPQHF.